Listed below are T cell receptor beta chains from one sample, sequenced in a study of Tregs in tolerant kidney transplant recipients. Method: immunoSEQ multiplex PCR; TCRdb's copy keeps in-frame clones and lacks some. The sample lists several thousand clones, roughly 44% seen once, with approximately 5.9% in the top ten. Antigens for these TCRs are unknown. Sequenced sample: CD4+ T cells from blood cultured with allogeneic cells. The receptors originated from a human donor in good health. Each CDR3 is given with its conserved first and last residue. D genes are given only for firm matches. Not every row has a clone size; where given, it reads once, few, many or a size class.

>TRBV5-1|.|few|TRBJ1-2
TGTGCCAGCAGCTTGGTCGGCTCCGATGGCTACACCTTC
CASSLVGSDGYTF
>TRBV7-3|TRBD1|few|TRBJ2-7
TGCGCCAGCAGCCTGATGACAGGGGGAATCTACGAGCAGTACTTC
CASSLMTGGIYEQYF
>TRBV4-3|TRBD2|few|TRBJ2-3
TGCGCCAGCAGCCAAGATAGCGGGGGAGGCACAGATACGCAGTATTTT
CASSQDSGGGTDTQYF
>TRBV2|TRBD1|medium-sized|TRBJ1-1
TGTGCCAGCAGGGGGGGGACAGGGTACAACACTGAAGCTTTCTTT
CASRGGTGYNTEAFF
>TRBV9|TRBD2|.|TRBJ2-2
TGTGCCAGCAGCTCCAGCGGGAGGAGAGACGGGGAGCTGTTTTTT
CASSSSGRRDGELFF
>TRBV6-1|TRBD2|few|TRBJ2-1
TGTGCCAGCACTCCGGCGGGAGGGCCCAACAATGAGCAGTTCTTC
CASTPAGGPNNEQFF
>TRBV6-5|.|.|TRBJ1-1
TGTGCCAGCAGTCGACAGGTCATGAACACTGAAGCTTTCTTT
CASSRQVMNTEAFF
>TRBV15|TRBD2|.|TRBJ2-3
TGTGCCACCAGCGGACTAGGGGCGGCAGATACGCAGTATTTT
CATSGLGAADTQYF
>TRBV6-5|.|.|TRBJ1-5
TGTGCCAGCAGGAGGACGAGATATAGCAATCAGCCCCAGCATTTT
CASRRTRYSNQPQHF
>TRBV9|.|.|TRBJ1-3
TGTGCCAGCAGCTCTGGACGCCTTCTAGGGGGAAACACCATATATTTT
CASSSGRLLGGNTIYF
>TRBV6-5|.|.|TRBJ2-7
TGTGCCAGCAGTTACTCTGCTGAGGGGTACGAGCAGTACTTC
CASSYSAEGYEQYF
>TRBV20-1|.|.|TRBJ1-4
TGCACCGCAGGGTTAAATGAAAAACTGTTTTTT
CTAGLNEKLFF
>TRBV11-3|.|few|TRBJ2-3
TGTGCCAGCAGCTTAAGGCGGGGAAGCACAGATACGCAGTATTTT
CASSLRRGSTDTQYF
>TRBV5-3|TRBD1|.|TRBJ2-2
TGTGCCAGCAGCTTGACAGGGGTGGCCGGGGAGCTGTTTTTT
CASSLTGVAGELFF
>TRBV30|.|.|TRBJ1-6
TGTGCCTGGAGTGTCAACAGGCCTGGTAATTCACCCCTCCACTTT
CAWSVNRPGNSPLHF
>TRBV18|.|.|TRBJ1-1
TGTGCCAGCTCACCACAGGCGGGTTCTACAACTGAAGCTTTCTTT
CASSPQAGSTTEAFF